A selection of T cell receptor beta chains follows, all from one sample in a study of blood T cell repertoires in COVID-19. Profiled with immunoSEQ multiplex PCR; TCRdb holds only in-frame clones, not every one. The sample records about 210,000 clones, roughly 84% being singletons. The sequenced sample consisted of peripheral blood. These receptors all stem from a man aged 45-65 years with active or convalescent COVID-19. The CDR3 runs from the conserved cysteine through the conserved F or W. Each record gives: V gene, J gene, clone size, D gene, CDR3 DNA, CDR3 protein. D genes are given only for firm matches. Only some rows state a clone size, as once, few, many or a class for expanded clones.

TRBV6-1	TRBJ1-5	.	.	TGTGCCAGCAGTGAAGGAAAAAGGGGAGGTGGACCCCAGCATTTT	CASSEGKRGGGPQHF
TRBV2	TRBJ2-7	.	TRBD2	TGTGCCAGCAGCGGGGCCACTAGCGGGAGTTACGAGCAGTACTTC	CASSGATSGSYEQYF
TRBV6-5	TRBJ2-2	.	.	TGTGCCAGCAGTTACGGGGCGGATCCCAAGGTCGGGGAGCTGTTTTTT	CASSYGADPKVGELFF
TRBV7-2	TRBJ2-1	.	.	TGTGCCAGCAGCCAAGCACTAGTGGTCCAGGAGCAGTTCTTC	CASSQALVVQEQFF
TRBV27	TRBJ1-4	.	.	TGTGCCAGCAGTTTGGAGGCGGGGTTTAAACTGTTTTTT	CASSLEAGFKLFF
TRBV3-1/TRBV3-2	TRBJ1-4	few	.	TGTGCCAGCAGCCAAGAATTGGGGGGGCTTGGGGAAAAACTGTTTTTT	CASSQELGGLGEKLFF
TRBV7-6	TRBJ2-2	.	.	TGTGCCAGCAGCTTAGCGCAGGCGAACACCGGGGAGCTGTTTTTT	CASSLAQANTGELFF
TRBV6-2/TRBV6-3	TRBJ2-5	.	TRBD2	TGTGCCAGCACCCCCCAGACTAGCGGATACCAAGAGACCCAGTACTTC	CASTPQTSGYQETQYF
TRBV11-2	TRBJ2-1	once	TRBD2	TGTGCCAGCAGTTGGACCCGACTAGCGGATGAGCAGTTCTTC	CASSWTRLADEQFF
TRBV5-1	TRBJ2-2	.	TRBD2	TGCGCCAGCAGCCCAGCGGGACCGGGCACCGGGGAGCTGTTTTTT	CASSPAGPGTGELFF
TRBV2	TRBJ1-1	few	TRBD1	TGTGCCAGCAGTGAAAGTTGGCCGGGACAGTTTCGCATGAACACTGAAGCTTTCTTT	CASSESWPGQFRMNTEAFF
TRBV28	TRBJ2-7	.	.	TGTGCCAGCAGTTTTACCGGGGGACCCTACGAGCAGTACTTC	CASSFTGGPYEQYF
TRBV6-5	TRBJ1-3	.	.	TGTGCCAGCAGTTCAGGATCCTCCGTCTCTGGAAACACCATATATTTT	CASSSGSSVSGNTIYF
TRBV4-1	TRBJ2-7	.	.	TGCGCCAGCAGCCAAGATCTCCCCTACGAGCAGTACTTC	CASSQDLPYEQYF
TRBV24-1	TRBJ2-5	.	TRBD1	TGTGCCACCAGTGTCACCGGGACAGGGGGCTTCGAGACCCAGTACTTC	CATSVTGTGGFETQYF
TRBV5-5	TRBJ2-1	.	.	TGTGCCAGCAGCCTGATCGCCGTTAACCCTACGGAGAATGAGCAGTTCTTC	CASSLIAVNPTENEQFF
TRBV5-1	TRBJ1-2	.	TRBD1	TGCGCCAGCAGCTTAAGCGGACAGGCGGGTGGCTACACCTTC	CASSLSGQAGGYTF
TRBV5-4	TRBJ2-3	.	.	TGTGCCAGCAGCGAGCCAGGGACAGATACGCAGTATTTT	CASSEPGTDTQYF
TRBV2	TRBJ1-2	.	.	TGTGCCAGCAGTGACAGGGGCAGGGTCGACTATGGCTACACCTTC	CASSDRGRVDYGYTF
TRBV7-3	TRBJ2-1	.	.	TGTGCCAGCAGCTTAGGTGCACTGGCCTACAATGAGCAGTTCTTC	CASSLGALAYNEQFF
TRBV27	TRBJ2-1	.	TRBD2	TGTGCCAGCACGGGACTAGCGGGTGTAGTTTCCTACAATGAGCAGTTCTTC	CASTGLAGVVSYNEQFF
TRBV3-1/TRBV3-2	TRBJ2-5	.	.	TGTGCCAGCAGTCCACTCTACGCGTACCAAGAGACCCAGTACTTC	CASSPLYAYQETQYF
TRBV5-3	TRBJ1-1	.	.	TGTGCCAGAAGAGTAGGAGGGACTGAAGCTTTCTTT	CARRVGGTEAFF
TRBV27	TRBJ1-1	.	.	TGTGCCAGCAGCCCCACCCCCGGTCTTACCAAGATCCCAAGAGCTTTCTTT	CASSPTPGLTKIPRAFF
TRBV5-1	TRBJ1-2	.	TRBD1	TGCGCCAGCAGCCCCTCCTGGACAGGGGGCCCCGCGGACTATGGCTACACCTTC	CASSPSWTGGPADYGYTF
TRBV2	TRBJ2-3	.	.	TGTGCCAGCAGTGAGGACTTTTACACAGATACGCAGTATTTT	CASSEDFYTDTQYF
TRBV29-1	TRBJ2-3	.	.	TGCAGCGTTGTGAGACTAGGTCCAGATACGCAGTATTTT	CSVVRLGPDTQYF
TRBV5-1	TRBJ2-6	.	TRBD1	TGCGCCAGCAGTCTCCGCCCGACAGGGGACACTGGGGCCAACGTCCTGACTTTC	CASSLRPTGDTGANVLTF
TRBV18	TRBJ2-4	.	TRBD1	TGTGCCAGCTCACGATATCGACAGGGCGATCAGTACTTC	CASSRYRQGDQYF
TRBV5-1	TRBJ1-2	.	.	TGCGCCAGCAGCTTGGAAGGGACATCGTACTATGGCTACACCTTC	CASSLEGTSYYGYTF
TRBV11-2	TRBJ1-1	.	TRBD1	TGTGCCAGCAGAACCGACAGGGGGCTAAGTGGTGAAGCTTTCTTT	CASRTDRGLSGEAFF
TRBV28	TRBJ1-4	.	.	TGTGCCAGCAGTCCCCTCCACAGGGTGAGCGATGAAAAACTGTTTTTT	CASSPLHRVSDEKLFF
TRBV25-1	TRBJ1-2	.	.	TGTGCCAGCAGTGCAGCGGGGGGCGTCTATGGCTACACCTTC	CASSAAGGVYGYTF
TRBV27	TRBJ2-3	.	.	TGTGCCAGCAGCCGGGCTAGCCTACTCACAGATACGCAGTATTTT	CASSRASLLTDTQYF
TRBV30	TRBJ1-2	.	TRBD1	TGTGCCTGGGCGACAGGGGGAAACTATGGCTACACCTTC	CAWATGGNYGYTF
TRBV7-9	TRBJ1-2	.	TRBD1	TGTGCCAGCAGCCCAGGGGGACAGGGCCAATTCTATGGCTACACCTTC	CASSPGGQGQFYGYTF
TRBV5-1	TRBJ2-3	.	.	TGCGCCAGCAGCCCAGGGCGGTGGGGCACAGATACGCAGTATTTT	CASSPGRWGTDTQYF
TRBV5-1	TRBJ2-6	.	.	TGCGCCAGCAGCTTGGCCGTAGGGGCTGGGGCCAACGTCCTGACTTTC	CASSLAVGAGANVLTF
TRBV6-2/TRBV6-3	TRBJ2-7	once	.	TGTGCCAGCAGTTACGGAGGGGCAGAATACGAGCAGTACTTC	CASSYGGAEYEQYF
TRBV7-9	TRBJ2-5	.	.	TGTGCCAGTACCCCTCGTGCTGGGGGAGGCCAGTACTTC	CASTPRAGGGQYF
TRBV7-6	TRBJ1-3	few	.	TGTGCCAGCAGCCCCATGAGGGAGGGCGGAGGAAACACCATATATTTT	CASSPMREGGGNTIYF
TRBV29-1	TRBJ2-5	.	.	TGCAGCGTCACTTCAGGTGGGGAGACCCAGTACTTC	CSVTSGGETQYF
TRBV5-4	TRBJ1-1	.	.	TGTGCCAGCACCCCCGAGGGACATTTAGAATACACTGAAGCTTTCTTT	CASTPEGHLEYTEAFF
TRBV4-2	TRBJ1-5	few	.	TGTGCCAGCAGCCGGGAGTACTCTAGCAATCAGCCCCAGCATTTT	CASSREYSSNQPQHF
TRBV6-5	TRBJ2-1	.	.	TGTGCCAGCCACCCGGGGGTCTACAATGAGCAGTTCTTC	CASHPGVYNEQFF
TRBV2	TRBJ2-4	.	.	TGTGCCAGCAGAGCCGACAGGCAACTAGCCAAAAACATTCAGTACTTC	CASRADRQLAKNIQYF
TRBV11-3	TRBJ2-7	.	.	TGTGCCAGCAGCTTAGTGGTGGGAGACGAGCAGTACTTC	CASSLVVGDEQYF
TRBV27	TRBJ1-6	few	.	TGTGCCAGCAGTTTCCGCAGGCCCCATAATTCACCCCTCCACTTT	CASSFRRPHNSPLHF
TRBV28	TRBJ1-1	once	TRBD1	TGTGCCAGCAGTCCTAGGGGGCCTGAAGCTTTCTTT	CASSPRGPEAFF
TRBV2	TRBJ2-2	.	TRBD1	TGTGCCAGCATTAAACCGGGACAGGGGGCGTCCGGGGAGCTGTTTTTT	CASIKPGQGASGELFF
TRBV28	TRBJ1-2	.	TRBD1	TGTGCCAGCAGTATGACAGGGGGCGCTTCTGGCTACACCTTC	CASSMTGGASGYTF
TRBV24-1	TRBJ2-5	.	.	TGTGCCACCAGTGATTTTCTATCAGGGCAAGAGACCCAGTACTTC	CATSDFLSGQETQYF
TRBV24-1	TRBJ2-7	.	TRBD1	TGTGCCACCAGTGAAGGGACAGGGGACATCTACGAGCAGTACTTC	CATSEGTGDIYEQYF
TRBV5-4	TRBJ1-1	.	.	TGTGCCAGCAGCTTGGGACGGGGTATGAACACTGAAGCTTTCTTT	CASSLGRGMNTEAFF
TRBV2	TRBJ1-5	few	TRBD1	TGTGCCAGCAGCGGACAGGGGGCTGTTCAGCCCCAGCATTTT	CASSGQGAVQPQHF